Listed below are T cell receptor beta chains from one sample, sequenced in a study of graft-versus-host responses after intestinal transplantation. Libraries were prepared by immunoSEQ multiplex PCR; TCRdb keeps only in-frame clonotypes and omits some of them. The table records roughly 99,000 clones, about 83% of them present only once. The sequencing used PBMCs, collected 255 days after intestinal transplant. These receptors all stem from a human patient who received an intestinal transplant, so some T cells may come from the graft donor. Each CDR3 is given with its conserved first and last residue. The D gene is left open where the match is weak. Expanded clones are given a class, and other clones once, few, many or no size at all.

v_call	d_call	clone_size	j_call	cdr3_aa	cdr3_nt
TRBV7-2	-	-	TRBJ2-3	CASSLGTLNTQYF	TGTGCCAGCAGCTTAGGGACTCTTAATACGCAGTATTTT
TRBV13	-	-	TRBJ2-1	CASSLLGSAPYNEQFF	TGTGCCAGCAGCCTCCTCGGGAGCGCCCCCTACAATGAGCAGTTCTTC
TRBV4-1	TRBD1	-	TRBJ2-1	CASSQLTGNEQFF	TGCGCCAGCAGCCAACTGACAGGGAATGAGCAGTTCTTC
TRBV9	-	few	TRBJ2-5	CASSPRDTQETQYF	TGTGCCAGCAGCCCCCGGGACACCCAAGAGACCCAGTACTTC
TRBV2	-	-	TRBJ2-3	CASSLKDTQYF	TGTGCCAGCAGCCTAAAAGATACGCAGTATTTT
TRBV18	TRBD1	-	TRBJ2-5	CASSPQGAQETQYF	TGTGCCAGCTCACCACAGGGGGCTCAAGAGACCCAGTACTTC
TRBV27	-	-	TRBJ2-3	CASSRGRDTQYF	TGTGCCAGCAGTCGGGGCCGTGATACGCAGTATTTT
TRBV27	TRBD1	-	TRBJ1-4	CASSSLGGWETPWTLGEKLFF	TGTGCCAGCAGTTCATTAGGGGGCTGGGAAACCCCGTGGACCCTAGGCGAAAAACTGTTTTTT
TRBV11-1	TRBD2	-	TRBJ2-3	CASSLGSLAGGTDTQYF	TGTGCCAGCAGCTTAGGATCCCTAGCGGGGGGTACAGATACGCAGTATTTT
TRBV7-2	TRBD2	-	TRBJ2-2	CASSLTWLSGASGELFF	TGTGCCAGCAGCTTAACTTGGCTTAGCGGGGCTTCCGGGGAGCTGTTTTTT
TRBV6-1	-	-	TRBJ1-5	CASSERHLNQPQHF	TGTGCCAGCAGTGAGAGGCATCTTAATCAGCCCCAGCATTTT
TRBV6-5	TRBD2	-	TRBJ2-1	CASSSDPASGNEQFF	TGTGCCAGCAGTTCCGATCCTGCTAGCGGCAATGAGCAGTTCTTC
TRBV5-1	TRBD1	-	TRBJ2-2	CASSPKLSGTANTGELFF	TGCGCCAGCAGCCCGAAACTGAGTGGGACAGCCAACACCGGGGAGCTGTTTTTT
TRBV28	-	-	TRBJ1-5	CASSFTGSSNQPQHF	TGTGCCAGCAGTTTTACGGGGTCTAGCAATCAGCCCCAGCATTTT
TRBV15	-	-	TRBJ2-7	CATSVSRQGNYEQYF	TGTGCCACCAGCGTATCCCGGCAGGGTAATTACGAGCAGTACTTC
TRBV6-5	-	-	TRBJ2-7	CASSPDSLLYEQYF	TGTGCCAGCAGCCCGGACTCCCTACTCTACGAGCAGTACTTC
TRBV7-3	-	-	TRBJ1-1	CASSPTFGTEAFF	TGTGCCAGCAGCCCAACTTTTGGGACTGAAGCTTTCTTT
TRBV13	TRBD2	-	TRBJ2-1	CASSFGLAGDEQFF	TGTGCCAGCAGCTTCGGTCTAGCGGGAGATGAGCAGTTCTTC
TRBV2	-	-	TRBJ1-2	CASSEGGRYGYTF	TGTGCCAGCAGTGAGGGAGGGCGCTATGGCTACACCTTC
TRBV7-2	-	-	TRBJ1-2	CASRSRDYYGYTF	TGTGCCAGCCGAAGCAGGGACTACTATGGCTACACCTTC
TRBV6-4	-	large	TRBJ1-2	CASSEGDNYGYTF	TGTGCCAGCAGTGAAGGTGACAACTATGGCTACACCTTC
TRBV5-6	-	-	TRBJ2-6	CASSLLSGLVSGANVLTF	TGTGCCAGCAGCTTGCTGTCGGGACTGGTATCCGGGGCCAACGTCCTGACTTTC
TRBV5-1	-	-	TRBJ2-1	CASSLAERLPGEQFF	TGCGCCAGCAGCTTGGCCGAGCGACTCCCGGGGGAGCAGTTCTTC
TRBV5-1	TRBD1	-	TRBJ2-1	CASRDRGYNEQFF	TGCGCCAGCAGGGACAGGGGTTACAATGAGCAGTTCTTC
TRBV9	TRBD1	-	TRBJ1-2	CASSVVRPDRERTNYGYTF	TGTGCCAGCAGCGTAGTCCGTCCGGACAGGGAACGGACTAACTATGGCTACACCTTC
TRBV5-1	-	-	TRBJ2-2	CASRTDLPTGELFF	TGCGCCAGCCGGACAGACTTACCCACCGGGGAGCTGTTTTTT
TRBV6-1	TRBD2	-	TRBJ2-3	CASSGDYRTDTQYF	TGTGCCAGCAGCGGGGACTACCGAACAGATACGCAGTATTTT
TRBV6-1	TRBD1	-	TRBJ2-7	CASGGQGGHEQYF	TGTGCGAGCGGCGGACAGGGAGGCCACGAGCAGTACTTC
TRBV19	-	once	TRBJ1-3	CASSIRGKGNTIYF	TGTGCCAGTAGTATACGAGGGAAAGGGAACACCATATATTTT
TRBV7-9	-	-	TRBJ2-3	CASSLGGPSTPTDTQYF	TGTGCCAGCAGCTTAGGCGGTCCTAGCACCCCCACAGATACGCAGTATTTT
TRBV27	-	-	TRBJ2-1	CASSPYNEGGPYNEQFF	TGTGCCAGCAGTCCGTACAACGAGGGGGGGCCCTACAATGAGCAGTTCTTC
TRBV4-2	-	-	TRBJ2-7	CASSQDVAASYEQYF	TGTGCCAGCAGCCAAGATGTAGCGGCCTCCTACGAGCAGTACTTC
TRBV5-1	TRBD2	few	TRBJ2-1	CASRQTGTSGGSYNEQFF	TGCGCCAGCAGACAGACCGGGACTAGCGGGGGCTCCTACAATGAGCAGTTCTTC
TRBV6-5	-	-	TRBJ1-3	CASKVGTYSGNTIYF	TGTGCCAGCAAAGTAGGAACATACTCTGGAAACACCATATATTTT
TRBV5-6	-	few	TRBJ1-1	CASSLSTNTEAFF	TGTGCCAGCAGCTTGAGCACGAACACTGAAGCTTTCTTT
TRBV27	TRBD1	-	TRBJ1-5	CASSSQGPNQPQHF	TGTGCCAGCAGTTCACAGGGGCCCAATCAGCCCCAGCATTTT
TRBV4-1	TRBD1	-	TRBJ2-5	CASSRRQGETQYF	TGCGCCAGCAGCCGGAGACAGGGAGAGACCCAGTACTTC
TRBV4-2	TRBD1	-	TRBJ2-7	CASSQDRDRGYEQYF	TGTGCCAGCAGCCAAGATCGGGACAGGGGCTACGAGCAGTACTTC
TRBV28	-	-	TRBJ2-7	CASRLLRGTYEQYF	TGTGCCAGCAGACTGTTGAGGGGGACCTACGAGCAGTACTTC
TRBV5-4	TRBD2	-	TRBJ2-2	CASSGAGVATGELFF	TGTGCCAGCAGCGGTGCGGGGGTCGCCACCGGGGAGCTGTTTTTT
TRBV30	TRBD1	-	TRBJ1-2	CAWSPDRGGYGYTF	TGTGCCTGGAGTCCCGACAGGGGTGGCTATGGCTACACCTTC
TRBV13	-	few	TRBJ2-1	CASSLGQGNEQFF	TGTGCCAGCAGCTTAGGCCAAGGGAATGAGCAGTTCTTC
TRBV30	-	once	TRBJ1-1	CAWSVLGPEAFF	TGTGCCTGGAGTGTACTGGGGCCTGAAGCTTTCTTT
TRBV5-4	TRBD1	-	TRBJ2-5	CASRPLGGGQETQYF	TGTGCCAGCAGGCCGTTAGGGGGCGGACAAGAGACCCAGTACTTC
TRBV5-1	-	-	TRBJ2-1	CASSLDGPPYNEQFF	TGCGCCAGCAGCTTGGATGGGCCACCCTACAATGAGCAGTTCTTC
TRBV29-1	-	-	TRBJ2-1	CSAPMKTLRRDNEQFF	TGCAGCGCCCCGATGAAGACCCTCAGACGGGACAATGAGCAGTTCTTC
TRBV6-5	-	-	TRBJ2-7	CASSYGEVDVAYEQYF	TGTGCCAGCAGTTACGGGGAGGTCGACGTCGCCTACGAGCAGTACTTC
TRBV5-8	-	-	TRBJ1-1	CASTFPFF	TGTGCCAGCACATTCCCTTTCTTT
TRBV7-9	TRBD1	-	TRBJ2-5	CASSSGQGALGETQYF	TGTGCCAGCAGCTCCGGACAGGGGGCTTTGGGGGAGACCCAGTACTTC
TRBV6-1	-	-	TRBJ2-7	CAGAAGLYSYEQYF	TGTGCCGGCGCTGCGGGTCTTTACTCCTACGAGCAGTACTTC
TRBV28	-	few	TRBJ1-1	CASSHGLPTEAFF	TGTGCCAGCAGCCATGGACTACCCACTGAAGCTTTCTTT
TRBV30	-	once	TRBJ1-1	CAWSLDRLNTEAFF	TGTGCCTGGAGCCTCGACAGGCTGAACACTGAAGCTTTCTTT
TRBV6-5	-	few	TRBJ2-7	CASRLGPGSYEQYF	TGTGCCAGCAGACTTGGACCGGGATCCTACGAGCAGTACTTC
TRBV7-2	-	-	TRBJ2-1	CASSRFKVGYEQFF	TGTGCCAGCAGCCGGTTTAAGGTTGGCTATGAGCAGTTCTTC